This passage covers 19 T cell receptor beta chains from one sample sequenced in a study of blood T cell repertoires in COVID-19. TCRdb's table, derived via immunoSEQ multiplex PCR, lists solely in-frame clones and lacks some. This sample has a few hundred thousand clones, with 88% found just once. Sample: PBMCs or T cells enriched from blood (not recorded which). The receptors shown here come from a woman under 30 who had recovered from COVID-19.

The chain couples TRBV6-5 to TRBJ1-2, with D possibly being TRBD1 (5 bases). This CDR3 has 15 residues. V lost 2 bases to trimming and J lost 8 bases, with 18 bases between them. CDR1 is MNHEY and CDR2 is SVGAGI in the germline V gene. The CDR3 sequence: CASSYNFRAARGYTF. The CDR3 coding sequence is TGTGCCAGCAGTTACAACTTCAGGGCAGCGAGAGGCTACACCTTC.

The chain links TRBV3-1 (or the pseudogene TRBV3-2) to TRBJ1-1; 10 positions agree with TRBD1. This CDR3 has 14 residues. The trim removed 4 bases at V and 5 bases at J, leaving 4 bases unmatched. Germline V gene sequence: CDR1 LGHDT, CDR2 YNNKEL (reference sequence). The CDR3 bases are TGTGCCAGCAGCCGCGGGACAGGGGAAACTGAAGCTTTCTTT. This translates into CASSRGTGETEAFF.

The chain has TRBV2 and TRBJ1-2, with D perhaps matching TRBD1 (6 bases). V was pared by 6 bases and J by 4 bases, with 12 bases between. CDR3 length: 13 amino acids. Germline CDR1 reads SNHLY; CDR2 reads FYNNEI. CDR3 in amino acids: CASSEDSFYGYTF. CDR3 sequence (DNA): TGTGCCAGCAGCGAGGACAGTTTCTATGGCTACACCTTC. Full variable domain (remainder filled in from reference TRBV2 and TRBJ1-2): EPEVTQTPSHQVTQMGQEVILRCVPISNHLYFYWYRQILGQKVEFLVSFYNNEISEKSEIFDDQFSVERPDGSNFTLKIRSTKLEDSAMYFCASSEDSFYGYTFGSGTRLTVV.

The V call is TRBV11-3, the J call TRBJ2-1, with TRBD2 as a possible D gene (5 bases). The CDR3 loop spans 13 amino acids. Deletions cut 4 bases from V and 6 bases from J, with 10 bases between. CDR1 and CDR2 from the germline V gene are SGHNT and YENEEA. CDR3 amino acids: CASSSGITNEQFF. CDR3 in DNA: TGTGCCAGCAGCTCCGGGATTACCAATGAGCAGTTCTTC.

In this sample, this clone turned up once. J is TRBJ2-5 and V is TRBV3-1 (or the pseudogene TRBV3-2); 7 nucleotides agree with TRBD2. Germline trimming cut 0 bases from V and 7 bases from J; bases unmatched to any gene: 5. Germline values: CDR1 LGHDT, CDR2 YNNKEL (reference sequence). There are 14 residues in the CDR3. This chain's CDR3 is CASSQDGQRGTQYF. For the CDR3, the DNA is TGTGCCAGCAGCCAAGACGGCCAGCGGGGGACCCAGTACTTC.

This chain links TRBV6-4 with TRBJ2-2, with 10 bases matching TRBD2. With V trimmed by 3 bases and J by 4 bases, 8 bases remained unmatched. Germline V CDR1 and CDR2: MRHNA, SNTAGT. CDR3 length equals 17 residues. CDR3 nucleotide sequence: TGTGCCAGCAGTGAACTAGCGGGGCCTGGGGGCACCGGGGAGCTGTTTTTT. This sequence encodes CASSELAGPGGTGELFF.

This sequence joins TRBV12-3 or TRBV12-4 and TRBJ2-7; D remains ambiguous. CDR3 size: 12 residues. Trimming took 3 bases from V and 3 from J, leaving 6 bases between them. This chain's CDR3 is CASSLGIYEQYF. DNA of the CDR3: TGTGCCAGCAGTTTGGGCATCTACGAGCAGTACTTC.

The rearrangement uses TRBV7-3 and TRBJ2-2, with 7 positions matching TRBD1. The ends lost 4 bases at V and 4 bases at J; junction bases unmatched: 0. There are 13 residues in the CDR3. The germline V gene has CDR1 SGHTA and CDR2 FQGTGA. This CDR3 is CASSSGGTGELFF. CDR3 bases: TGTGCCAGCAGCTCAGGGGGCACCGGGGAGCTGTTTTTT.

This clone has just one count. The DNA for the CDR3 is TGTGCCAGCAGCGCCCGGAGGTATTCTAATGAAAAACTGTTTTTT. It specifies CASSARRYSNEKLFF. This chain joins TRBV13 and TRBJ1-4; D is unresolved. Per the germline V gene, CDR1 is PRHDT and CDR2 is FYEKMQ (reference sequence). The CDR3 loop spans 15 amino acids. The V end was cut by 5 bases, the J end by 3 bases, with 13 bases between.

This clone was recorded only once. The V gene is TRBV5-1, the J gene TRBJ2-7, with D possibly matching TRBD2 (7 bases). Germline lookup yields CDR1 SGHRS and CDR2 YFSETQ. The CDR3 has 16 residues. V was shortened by 4 bases and J by 5 bases, with 22 bases between the two germline ends. CDR3: CASSPGGGGAYNEQYF. The DNA of the CDR3 is TGCGCCAGCAGCCCAGGAGGGGGGGGCGCTTACAACGAGCAGTACTTC.

The chain combines TRBV27 with TRBJ2-1; 11 positions agree with TRBD2. Germline trimming cut 5 bases from V and 2 bases from J; bases unmatched to any gene: 8. The germline V gene encodes CDR1 MNHEY and CDR2 SMNVEV (reference sequence). The CDR3 extends over 17 amino acids. This CDR3 is CASSPIAGGVPYNEQFF. CDR3 coding DNA: TGTGCCAGCAGTCCCATAGCGGGGGGGGTGCCCTACAATGAGCAGTTCTTC.

This clone was seen only once. The V and J genes are TRBV2 and TRBJ1-1, with D uncertain. This CDR3 contains 15 residues. The germline V and J ends were trimmed by 7 bases and 2 bases, with 17 bases remaining between them. Looked up from germline, CDR1 is SNHLY and CDR2 is FYNNEI. The CDR3: CASIRTSLRNTEAFF. For the CDR3, the DNA is TGTGCCAGCATCCGGACTTCGCTCCGAAACACTGAAGCTTTCTTT. Complete variable domain (other parts from reference TRBV2 and TRBJ1-1): EPEVTQTPSHQVTQMGQEVILRCVPISNHLYFYWYRQILGQKVEFLVSFYNNEISEKSEIFDDQFSVERPDGSNFTLKIRSTKLEDSAMYFCASIRTSLRNTEAFFGQGTRLTVV.

This chain connects TRBV4-1 to TRBJ1-6; TRBD1 agrees at 9 bases. Trimming took 1 base from V and 5 from J; bases not matched to a gene: 6. Germline V gene lookup returns CDR1 MGHRA and CDR2 YSYEKL. This CDR3 comprises 17 residues. DNA for the CDR3: TGCGCCAGCAGCCAAGTCCCCGGGACAGGGAATAATTCACCCCTCCACTTT. Protein: CASSQVPGTGNNSPLHF.

The gene calls are TRBV6-6 and TRBJ1-4; TRBD1 agrees at 9 bases. The CDR3 runs 14 residues. The J segment lost 7 bases and the V segment lost 7 bases, leaving 7 bases of the junction unmatched. Germline assignment: CDR1 MNHNY and CDR2 SVGAGI (reference sequence). The CDR3 DNA reads TGTGCCAGCACCCATACAGGGGGCGGTGAAAAACTGTTTTTT. It yields the protein CASTHTGGGEKLFF.

This chain joins TRBV9 and TRBJ1-4; 8 positions match TRBD1. This CDR3 has 14 amino acids. Germline assignment: CDR1 SGDLS and CDR2 YYNGEE. With V trimmed by 4 bases and J by 2 bases, 1 base remained unmatched. In DNA form, the CDR3 reads TGTGCCAGCAGCCCAGGGGGCACTAATGAAAAACTGTTTTTT. Translation: CASSPGGTNEKLFF.

V is TRBV4-1 and J is TRBJ1-2; 9 bases fit TRBD1. V lost 4 bases and J lost 1; bases outside the gene matches: 1. CDR1 is MGHRA and CDR2 is YSYEKL in the germline V gene. The CDR3 is 14 amino acids. In DNA, the CDR3 is TGCGCCAGCAGCCGGACAGGGGATAACTATGGCTACACCTTC. Residues: CASSRTGDNYGYTF.

V gene TRBV6-1 combines with J gene TRBJ1-6, with 9 positions matching TRBD1. CDR1 is MNHNS, CDR2 SASEGT, per germline. V shed 3 bases, J shed 4 bases, and the junction held 1 base outside the gene matches. This CDR3 is built from 15 residues. The CDR3: CASSDGTGYNSPLHF. The CDR3 DNA sequence: TGTGCCAGCAGTGACGGGACAGGGTATAATTCACCCCTCCACTTT.

CDR3: CASSQGTGGSEQYF. The DNA for the CDR3 is TGCGCCAGCAGCCAAGGAACAGGGGGGAGTGAGCAGTACTTC. The chain combines TRBV4-1 with TRBJ2-7, with TRBD1 matching over 8 bases. The V and J ends lost 1 base and 7 bases, in that order; junction bases with no gene match: 6. The CDR3 has 14 amino acids. Per the germline V gene, CDR1 is MGHRA and CDR2 is YSYEKL.

This chain joins TRBV4-3 and TRBJ1-1; D is perhaps TRBD1 (6 bases). CDR3 length: 15 residues. The germline gives CDR1 LGHNA, CDR2 YSLEER. With 3 bases removed from V and 0 bases from J, the gap between germline ends came to 11 bases. CDR3 loop: CASSQNRALNTEAFF. As DNA, the CDR3 is TGCGCCAGCAGCCAGAACAGGGCCCTGAACACTGAAGCTTTCTTT.